This T cell receptor (beta chain) was identified during a study of blood T cell repertoires in COVID-19. Study-level information: Sources were T cells, B-cell-depleted T cells, or PBMCs; the material itself was cDNA or gDNA.

Libraries were prepared by immunoSEQ multiplex PCR; TCRdb keeps only in-frame clonotypes and omits some of them. The data hold about 210,000 clones, with about 88% observed a single time. Trimming left V 5 bases short and J 1 base short, with 13 bases between. There are 15 residues in the CDR3. Germline CDR1 is SGHTA and CDR2 is FQGNSA. V gene TRBV7-2 combines with J gene TRBJ2-3; TRBD2 might be the D (5 bases). The sample taken for sequencing was peripheral blood. The sequence derives from a man between 65 and 85 years old with acute or convalescent COVID-19. Here the CDR3 DNA reads TGTGCCAGCAGCCGGTCGGGGATTGGCACAGATACGCAGTATTTT. This translates into CASSRSGIGTDTQYF.